The sequence of this T cell receptor (beta chain) was determined in a study of T cells after yellow fever vaccination. Study-level points and caveats: The bulk population could contribute abundant contaminating clonotypes to FACS-sorted repertoires.

This clonotype was seen a handful of times. Its antigen is undetermined. Conversion of TCR transcripts into cDNA relied on 5'RACE template switching, which added a universal primer site and UMIs. Each CDR3 protein is one row after TCRdb ran MiXCR on the 5' RACE reads. Of approximately 93,000 distinct CDR3 sequences in the sample, less than 6% were seen once. The CDR3 sequence is 15 residues long. J gave up 2 bases and V 3 bases, and 5 bases lay outside the gene matches. CDR1 is SEHNR, CDR2 FQNEAQ, per germline (reference sequence). Sequencing used CD8+ T cells sorted from PBMCs, obtained 10 days after the yellow fever booster vaccination. The chain combines TRBV7-9 with TRBJ2-5; 8 bases are shared with TRBD1. This sequence originates from a man between 18 and 35 years old who received the YFV17D yellow fever vaccine. The DNA for the CDR3 is TGTGCCAGCAGCTTCCTCGGACAGGGACAAGAGACCCAGTACTTC. Residues: CASSFLGQGQETQYF. Variable domain in full (rest from reference TRBV7-9 and TRBJ2-5): DTGVSQNPRHKITKRGQNVTFRCDPISEHNRLYWYRQTLGQGPEFLTYFQNEAQLEKSRLLSDRFSAERPKGSFSTLEIQRTEQGDSAMYLCASSFLGQGQETQYFGPGTRLLVL.